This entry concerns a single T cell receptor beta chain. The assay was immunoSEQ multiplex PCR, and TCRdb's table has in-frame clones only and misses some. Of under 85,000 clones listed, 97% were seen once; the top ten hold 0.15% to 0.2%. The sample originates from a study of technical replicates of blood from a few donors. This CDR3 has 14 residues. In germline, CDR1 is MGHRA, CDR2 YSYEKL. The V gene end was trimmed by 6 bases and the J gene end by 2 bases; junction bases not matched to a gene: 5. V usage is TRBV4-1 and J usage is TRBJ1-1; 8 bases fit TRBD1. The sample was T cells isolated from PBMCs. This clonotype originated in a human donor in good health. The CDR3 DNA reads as TGCGCCAGCAGAAGTCCAGGGGGCAACACTGAAGCTTTCTTT. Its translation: CASRSPGGNTEAFF.